The 12 T cell receptor beta chains listed next were all sequenced from one sample in a study of post-analysis software for immune sequencing data. These receptors' antigens are unknown. Sequencing libraries made from TCR beta cDNA carried unique molecular identifiers. TCRdb re-called the PCR reads through MiXCR, storing one row per CDR3 protein. Of some 450,000 distinct CDR3 sequences in the sample, under 55% were seen once. General study results and limits: Patients showed TRBV5-6, TRBV5-1 and TRBV20-1 among roughly 5 TRBV segments more frequent than in controls.

Sequencing was performed on blood. Receptors were obtained from a girl between 10 and 17 years old with multiple sclerosis.

This chain links TRBV4-2 with TRBJ2-1; tentatively, D is TRBD2 (6 bases). V was clipped by 0 bases and J by 9 bases, with 15 bases between them. The V gene's germline CDR1 is LGHNA and CDR2 YNFKEQ. The length of the CDR3 is 15 residues. CDR3 loop: CASSQDAGSTLEQFF. CDR3 DNA: TGTGCCAGCAGCCAAGACGCGGGGTCAACGCTTGAGCAGTTCTTC.

This chain joins TRBV20-1 and TRBJ2-5, with D possibly matching TRBD2 (5 bases). This CDR3 is 14 amino acids long. Germline CDR1 and CDR2: DFQATT and SNEGSKA (reference sequence). Trimming shortened V by 7 bases and J by 7 bases, and 22 bases separated the two germline ends. In nucleotides, the CDR3 is TGCAGTGGGACCGAATGGGCCAGGAGGCCGACCCAGTACTTC. This sequence encodes CSGTEWARRPTQYF.

This clonotype was observed a few times. The chain is built from TRBV3-1 and TRBJ2-5; 7 positions match TRBD2. The CDR3 loop spans 14 amino acids. Losses at the gene ends were 4 bases for V and 5 bases for J; bases not matched to a gene: 7. Looked up from germline, CDR1 is LGHDT and CDR2 is YNNKEL (reference sequence). The chain's CDR3 is CASSLGGKSETQYF. CDR3 coding DNA: TGTGCCAGCAGCCTGGGGGGGAAGTCCGAGACCCAGTACTTC.

The CDR3 sequence: CASSVAGTGNEQYF. The CDR3 DNA follows: TGTGCCAGCAGCGTAGCCGGGACAGGGAACGAGCAGTACTTC. The chain uses TRBV9 and TRBJ2-7; 9 bases match TRBD1. The length of the CDR3 is 14 residues. Germline CDR1 SGDLS, CDR2 YYNGEE. V was pared by 0 bases and J by 5 bases, with 3 bases of the junction left unmatched.

The V and J genes are TRBV3-1 and TRBJ1-2, with D possibly matching TRBD1 (5 bases). Looked up from germline, CDR1 is LGHDT and CDR2 is YNNKEL (reference sequence). V dropped 6 bases and J dropped 7 bases, with 9 bases sitting between them. The CDR3 length is 11 residues. The CDR3 DNA reads TGTGCCAGCAGGGGGCTCGGTGGCTACACCTTC. It codes for CASRGLGGYTF.

The rearrangement uses TRBV12-3 or TRBV12-4 and TRBJ2-6; 8 bases are shared with TRBD2. This CDR3 has 17 amino acids. After removal of 2 bases from V and 2 bases from J, the junction contained 5 bases not matched to a gene. CDR3 protein: CASSLSPGGAGANVLTF. The DNA for the CDR3 is TGTGCCAGCAGTTTATCTCCGGGGGGGGCTGGGGCCAACGTCCTGACTTTC.

The chain uses TRBV6-4 and TRBJ2-1; D gene ambiguous. This CDR3 is built from 14 residues. Trimming took 6 bases from V and 3 from J, leaving 12 bases between them. Germline-derived CDR1 and CDR2 are MRHNA and SNTAGT. The CDR3 protein is CASRVEAHYNEQFF. The CDR3 DNA follows: TGTGCCAGCAGGGTAGAGGCACACTACAATGAGCAGTTCTTC.

The genes are TRBV6-5 and TRBJ1-2; TRBD1 might be the D (5 bases). V shed 11 bases and J shed 3 bases, with 13 bases lying between them. The CDR3 runs 12 residues. Germline CDR1 MNHEY, CDR2 SVGAGI. The CDR3 DNA reads as TGTGCCCGACCGGGGGGTGACTATGGCTACACCTTC. It encodes CARPGGDYGYTF.

This clonotype was counted only a few times. This chain links TRBV24-1 with TRBJ2-5; 11 bases are shared with TRBD1. Germline CDR1 is KGHDR and CDR2 is SFDVKD. V lost 4 bases, J lost 4 bases, and 7 bases stayed unmatched. CDR3 size: 16 residues. The CDR3 nucleotides are TGTGCCACCAGTGACACCGGGACAGGGGGAGGAGAGACCCAGTACTTC. Amino acids: CATSDTGTGGGETQYF.

The chain joins TRBV12-3 or TRBV12-4 to TRBJ2-5; TRBD1 aligns across 8 bases. The DNA end is more similar to TRBJ2-7, so the J call may be wrong. This CDR3 spans 19 amino acids. As DNA, the CDR3 is TGTGCCAGCAGTTTATATCAACCGACAGGGGAAGCACGAACCTACGAGCAGTACTTC. Translating it yields CASSLYQPTGEARTYEQYF.

To note about this clonotype: A much larger clone differs by one base, so this may be a read error. The chain joins TRBV29-1 to TRBJ2-7; 8 bases fit TRBD1. Germline V gives CDR1 SQVTM, CDR2 ANQGSEA. Losses at the gene ends were 4 bases for V and 4 bases for J; bases not matched to a gene: 12. CDR3 length: 15 residues. This chain's CDR3 is CSVAAPAGGSYEQYF. In DNA form, the CDR3 reads TGCAGCGTTGCCGCCCCGGCAGGGGGCTCGTACGAGCAGTACTTC.

This clonotype was found a few times. The gene calls are TRBV13 and TRBJ2-7, with 10 bases lining up with TRBD2. V trimming: 5 bases; J trimming: 3 bases; junction bases outside the gene matches: 7. Germline V lookup: CDR1 PRHDT, CDR2 FYEKMQ (reference sequence). The CDR3 covers 15 residues. In DNA, the CDR3 is TGTGCCAGCAGCGGGGGACTAGCGCCAGTCTACGAGCAGTACTTC. Protein: CASSGGLAPVYEQYF.